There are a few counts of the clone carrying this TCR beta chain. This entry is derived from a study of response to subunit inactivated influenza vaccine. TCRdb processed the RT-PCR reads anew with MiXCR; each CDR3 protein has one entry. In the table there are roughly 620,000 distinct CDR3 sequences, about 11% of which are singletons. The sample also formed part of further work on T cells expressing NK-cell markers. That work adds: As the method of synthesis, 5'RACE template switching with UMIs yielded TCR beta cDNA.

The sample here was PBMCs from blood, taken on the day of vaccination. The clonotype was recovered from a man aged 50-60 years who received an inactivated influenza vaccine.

The CDR3 DNA reads as TGTGCCAGCAGCCGGACAGTTCCTTCCTACGAGCAGTACTTC. This gives the protein CASSRTVPSYEQYF. V and J are TRBV7-9 and TRBJ2-7, with D perhaps TRBD1 (6 bases). Germline loops: CDR1 SEHNR, CDR2 FQNEAQ (reference sequence). The V and J ends lost 5 bases and 1 base respectively, with 12 bases between them. This CDR3 has 14 residues.